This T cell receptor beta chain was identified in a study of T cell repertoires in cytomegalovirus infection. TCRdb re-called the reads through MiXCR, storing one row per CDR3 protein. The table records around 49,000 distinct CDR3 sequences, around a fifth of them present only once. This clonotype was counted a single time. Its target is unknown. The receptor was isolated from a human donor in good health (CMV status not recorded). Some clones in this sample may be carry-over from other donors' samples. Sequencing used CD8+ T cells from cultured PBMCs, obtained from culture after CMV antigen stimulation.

The CDR3 is CASSPEHTDTQYF. CDR3 sequence (DNA): TGTGCCAGCAGCCCCGAACACACAGATACGCAGTATTTT. The chain carries TRBV7-9 and TRBJ2-3; D is uncertain. The CDR3 has 13 amino acids. Germline V gene lookup returns CDR1 SEHNR and CDR2 FQNEAQ (reference sequence). V was pared by 5 bases and J by 2 bases, with 8 bases between. Filled out from reference TRBV7-9 and TRBJ2-3, the complete variable domain reads DTGVSQNPRHKITKRGQNVTFRCDPISEHNRLYWYRQTLGQGPEFLTYFQNEAQLEKSRLLSDRFSAERPKGSFSTLEIQRTEQGDSAMYLCASSPEHTDTQYFGPGTRLTVL.